This passage covers 7 T cell receptor beta chains from one sample sequenced in a study of T cell responses to AZD1222 COVID-19 vaccine. Only in-frame clones appear in the TCRdb table, and some are missing; sequencing was by immunoSEQ multiplex PCR. In the table there are some 120,000 clones, 70% to 90% of which are singletons. This specimen was peripheral blood, taken on day 0 of AZD1222 vaccination. Receptors were obtained from an adult in good health.

V gene TRBV6-5 combines with J gene TRBJ1-5; TRBD1 matches 8 bases. CDR1 and CDR2 (germline): MNHEY, SVGAGI. With 0 bases clipped from V and 5 bases from J, the junction kept 3 bases outside the gene matches. The CDR3 covers 15 residues. The CDR3 bases are TGTGCCAGCAGTTACTCGACAGGGGCGGATCAGCCCCAGCATTTT. Encoded protein: CASSYSTGADQPQHF.

J is TRBJ1-1 and V is TRBV4-2, with 8 positions matching TRBD1. This CDR3 has 17 residues. Germline V CDR1 and CDR2: LGHNA, YNFKEQ. The V gene end was trimmed by 4 bases and the J gene end by 1 base; junction bases not matched to a gene: 11. The CDR3 reads CASSPRQGRSGNTEAFF. Written as DNA, the CDR3 is TGTGCCAGCAGCCCGCGACAGGGGAGGTCCGGGAACACTGAAGCTTTCTTT.

This chain connects TRBV9 to TRBJ1-3; 8 bases map to TRBD1. CDR3 length: 14 amino acids. The V gene's germline CDR1 is SGDLS and CDR2 YYNGEE. The V and J ends lost 3 bases and 2 bases, in that order; junction bases with no gene match: 1. Here the CDR3 reads CASSETGAGNTIYF. The CDR3 nucleotides read TGTGCCAGCAGCGAGACAGGGGCTGGAAACACCATATATTTT.

A remark on this clone: Distinct nucleotide sequences in the sample also encode this CDR3. This rearrangement joins TRBV6-2 or TRBV6-3 to TRBJ1-5; TRBD1 matches 7 bases. Trimming removed 6 bases from V and 4 bases from J; junction bases left unmatched: 9. CDR1 is MNHEY, CDR2 SVGEGT, per germline. The CDR3 is made up of 15 amino acids. In DNA, the CDR3 is TGTGCCAGCAGCCGATCGACAGGGTCAAATCAGCCCCAGCATTTT. Translating it yields CASSRSTGSNQPQHF.

V gene TRBV11-2 combines with J gene TRBJ1-5; D perhaps matches TRBD1 (6 bases). V was clipped by 5 bases and J by 6 bases, with 17 bases between them. CDR1 is SGHAT and CDR2 is FQNNGV in the germline V gene. This CDR3 comprises 15 residues. In DNA form, the CDR3 reads TGTGCCAGCAGCCGTGATCCAGGGGCAGGTCAGCCCCAGCATTTT. Protein sequence: CASSRDPGAGQPQHF.

The chain carries TRBV15 and TRBJ2-7; the D call may be TRBD1 or TRBD2 (6 bases each). The CDR3 sequence is 16 residues long. Trimming cost V 0 bases and J 3 bases, with 15 bases left between them. The germline V gene has CDR1 LNHNV and CDR2 YYDKDF (reference sequence). The CDR3 sequence: CATSRDSPGGNYEQYF. The CDR3 DNA sequence: TGTGCCACCAGCAGAGATTCGCCCGGGGGCAACTACGAGCAGTACTTC.

With respect to this clone: One end of the junction does not line up with germline, which may come from a read error. This chain uses TRBV7-9 with TRBJ1-1; 10 bases fit TRBD1. In germline, CDR1 is SEHNR, CDR2 FQNEAQ (reference sequence). The CDR3 is 18 residues long. DNA of the CDR3: TGTGCCAGCAGGTTAGGAGGGACAGGGGAGGGCCGAAACACTGAAGCTTTCTTT. Translated, it gives CASRLGGTGEGRNTEAFF.